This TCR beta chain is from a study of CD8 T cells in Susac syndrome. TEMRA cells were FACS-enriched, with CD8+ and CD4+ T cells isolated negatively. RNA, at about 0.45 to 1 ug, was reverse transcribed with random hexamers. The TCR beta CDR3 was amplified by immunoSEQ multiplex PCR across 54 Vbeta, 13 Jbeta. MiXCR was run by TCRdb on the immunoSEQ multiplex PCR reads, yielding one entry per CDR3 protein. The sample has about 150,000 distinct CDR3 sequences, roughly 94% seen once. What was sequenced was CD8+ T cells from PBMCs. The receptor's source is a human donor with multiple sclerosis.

The CDR3 DNA reads as TGTGCCAGCAGAAACGGGCCGAGGGAGACCCAGTACTTC. Translation gives CASRNGPRETQYF. V usage is TRBV6-2 or TRBV6-3 and J usage is TRBJ2-5; D is unresolved. V was clipped by 6 bases and J by 5 bases, with 13 bases between them. The CDR3 is made up of 13 amino acids. CDR1 is MNHEY and CDR2 is SVGEGT in the germline V gene.